This TCR beta chain was obtained from a study of CXCR3-negative and CXCR3-positive naive CD8 T cells. As regards this clonotype: As yet, its antigen is unknown.

Germline V gene data show CDR1 as DFQATT and CDR2 as SNEGSKA (reference sequence). This CDR3 region has 15 residues. Study results and limitations: Against CXCR3-negative naive cells, CXCR3-positive naive cells showed more hydrophobic TRB CDR3s. Naive subsets were similarly diverse, while memory CD8+ repertoires were much less diverse.

Each TRB cDNA library was prepared by 5' RACE (with UMI labels). Reanalyzing the 5' RACE reads, TCRdb keeps one entry per CDR3 protein, without DNA. The sample table includes 75,000 to 95,000 distinct CDR3 sequences. Source material: naive CXCR3- CD8+ T cells from blood. Indicated subset: CD45RO-CCR7+CD27+CD95- naive CD8+ T cells lacking CXCR3 (TNR3-). The chain joins TRBV20-1 to TRBJ1-1; TCRdb outputs TRBD1, but without DNA this stays unchecked. The sequence derives from a human donor in good health. Some clones in this sample may be carry-over from other donors' samples. The CDR3 sequence is CSAPPPGQGSTEAFF.